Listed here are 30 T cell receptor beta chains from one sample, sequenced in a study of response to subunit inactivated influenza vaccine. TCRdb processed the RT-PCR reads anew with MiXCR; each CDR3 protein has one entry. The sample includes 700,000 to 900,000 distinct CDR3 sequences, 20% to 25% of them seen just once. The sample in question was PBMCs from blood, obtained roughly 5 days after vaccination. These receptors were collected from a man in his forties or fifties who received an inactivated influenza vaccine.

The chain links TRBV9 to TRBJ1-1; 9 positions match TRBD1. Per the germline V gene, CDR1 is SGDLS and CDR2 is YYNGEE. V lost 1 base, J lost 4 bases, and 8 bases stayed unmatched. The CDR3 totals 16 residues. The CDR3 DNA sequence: TGTGCCAGCAGCGTAAGTCTACAGGGGGCGGGCACTGAAGCTTTCTTT. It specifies CASSVSLQGAGTEAFF.

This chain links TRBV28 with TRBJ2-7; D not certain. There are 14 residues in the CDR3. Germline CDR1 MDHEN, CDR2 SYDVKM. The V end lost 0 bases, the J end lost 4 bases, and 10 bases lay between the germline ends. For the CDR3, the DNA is TGTGCCAGCAGTTTATGGGACCGAAATTACGAGCAGTACTTC. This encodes CASSLWDRNYEQYF.

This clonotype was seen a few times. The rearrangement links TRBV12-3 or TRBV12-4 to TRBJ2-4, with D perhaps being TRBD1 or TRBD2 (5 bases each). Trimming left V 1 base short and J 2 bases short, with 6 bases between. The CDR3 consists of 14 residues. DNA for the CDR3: TGTGCCAGCAGTTTAGGGGGGACCAAAAACATTCAGTACTTC. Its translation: CASSLGGTKNIQYF.

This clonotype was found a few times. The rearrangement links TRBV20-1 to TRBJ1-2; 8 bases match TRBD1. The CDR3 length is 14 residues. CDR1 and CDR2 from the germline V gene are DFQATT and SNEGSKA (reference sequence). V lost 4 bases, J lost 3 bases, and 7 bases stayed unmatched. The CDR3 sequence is CSAITGGGDYGYTF. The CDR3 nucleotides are TGCAGTGCTATCACAGGGGGGGGCGACTATGGCTACACCTTC.

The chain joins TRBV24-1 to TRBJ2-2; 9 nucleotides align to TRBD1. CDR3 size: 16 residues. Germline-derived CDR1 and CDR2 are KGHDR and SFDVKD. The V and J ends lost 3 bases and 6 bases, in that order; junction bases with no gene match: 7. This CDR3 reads CATSDPAGTGSGELFF. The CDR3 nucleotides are TGTGCCACCAGTGATCCAGCCGGGACAGGGTCCGGGGAGCTGTTTTTT.

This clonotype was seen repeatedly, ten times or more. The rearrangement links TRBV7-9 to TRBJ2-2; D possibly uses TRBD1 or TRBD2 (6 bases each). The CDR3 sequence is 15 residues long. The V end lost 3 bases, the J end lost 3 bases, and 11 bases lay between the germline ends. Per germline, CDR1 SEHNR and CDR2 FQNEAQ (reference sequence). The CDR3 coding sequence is TGTGCCAGCAGCTTTCCGGGGGCCGACACCGGGGAGCTGTTTTTT. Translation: CASSFPGADTGELFF.

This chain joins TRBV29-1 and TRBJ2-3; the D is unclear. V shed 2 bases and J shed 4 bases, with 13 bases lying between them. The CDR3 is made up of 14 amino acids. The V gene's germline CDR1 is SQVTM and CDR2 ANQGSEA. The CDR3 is CSVERGLVADTQYF. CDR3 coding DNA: TGCAGCGTTGAACGTGGGCTAGTTGCAGATACGCAGTATTTT.

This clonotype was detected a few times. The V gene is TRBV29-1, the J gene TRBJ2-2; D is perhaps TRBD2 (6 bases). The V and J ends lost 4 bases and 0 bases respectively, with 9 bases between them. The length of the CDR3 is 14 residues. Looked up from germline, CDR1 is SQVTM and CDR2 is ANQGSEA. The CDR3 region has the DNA TGCAGCGTTGGGCCGGGGGCGAACACCGGGGAGCTGTTTTTT. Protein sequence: CSVGPGANTGELFF.

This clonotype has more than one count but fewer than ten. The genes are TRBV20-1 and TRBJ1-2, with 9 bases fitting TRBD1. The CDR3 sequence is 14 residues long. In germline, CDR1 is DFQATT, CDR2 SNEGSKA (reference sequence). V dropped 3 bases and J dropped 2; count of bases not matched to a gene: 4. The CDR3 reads CSASRTGDNYGYTF. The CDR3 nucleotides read TGCAGTGCTAGTAGGACAGGGGACAACTATGGCTACACCTTC.

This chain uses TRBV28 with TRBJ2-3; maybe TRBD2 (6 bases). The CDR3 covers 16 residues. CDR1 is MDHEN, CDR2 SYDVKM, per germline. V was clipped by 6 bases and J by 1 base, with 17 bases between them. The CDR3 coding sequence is TGTGCCAGCAGCCTCCCGTTGCAGCGGGGCACAGATACGCAGTATTTT. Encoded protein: CASSLPLQRGTDTQYF.

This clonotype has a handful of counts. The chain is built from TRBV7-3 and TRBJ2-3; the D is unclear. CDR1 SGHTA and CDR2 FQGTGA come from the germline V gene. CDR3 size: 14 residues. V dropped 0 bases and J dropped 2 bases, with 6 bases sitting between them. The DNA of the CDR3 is TGTGCCAGCAGCTTAACAATTCTCACAGATACGCAGTATTTT. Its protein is CASSLTILTDTQYF.

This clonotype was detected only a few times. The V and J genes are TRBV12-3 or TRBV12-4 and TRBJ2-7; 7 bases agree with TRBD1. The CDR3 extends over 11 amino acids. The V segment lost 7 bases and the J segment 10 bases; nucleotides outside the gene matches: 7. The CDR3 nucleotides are TGTGCCAGCACGACAGACAGGGAACAGTACTTC. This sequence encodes CASTTDREQYF.

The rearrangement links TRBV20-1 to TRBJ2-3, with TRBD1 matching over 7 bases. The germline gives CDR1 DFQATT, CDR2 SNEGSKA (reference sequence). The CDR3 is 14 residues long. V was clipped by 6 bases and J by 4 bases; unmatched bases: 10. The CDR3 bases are TGCAGTGCCAAAACGACAGGGCGCCCAGATACGCAGTATTTT. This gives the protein CSAKTTGRPDTQYF.

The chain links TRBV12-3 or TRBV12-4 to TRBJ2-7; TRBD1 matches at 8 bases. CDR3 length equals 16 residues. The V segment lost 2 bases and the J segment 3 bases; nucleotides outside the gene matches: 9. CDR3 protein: CASSLPRDRRFYEQYF. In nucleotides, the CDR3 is TGTGCCAGCAGTTTACCTAGGGACAGGAGATTCTACGAGCAGTACTTC.

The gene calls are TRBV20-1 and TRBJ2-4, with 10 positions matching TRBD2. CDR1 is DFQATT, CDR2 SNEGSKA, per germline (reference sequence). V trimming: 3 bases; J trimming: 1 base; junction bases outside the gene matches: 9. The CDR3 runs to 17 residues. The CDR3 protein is CSASVLAGVEAKNIQYF. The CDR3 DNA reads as TGCAGTGCTAGTGTTCTAGCGGGGGTAGAGGCCAAAAACATTCAGTACTTC.

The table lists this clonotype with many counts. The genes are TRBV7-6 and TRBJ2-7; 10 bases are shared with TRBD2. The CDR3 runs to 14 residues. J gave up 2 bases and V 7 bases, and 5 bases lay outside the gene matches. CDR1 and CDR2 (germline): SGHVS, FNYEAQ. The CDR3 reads CASTKLAGPYEQYF. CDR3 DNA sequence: TGTGCCAGCACCAAACTAGCGGGGCCCTACGAGCAGTACTTC.

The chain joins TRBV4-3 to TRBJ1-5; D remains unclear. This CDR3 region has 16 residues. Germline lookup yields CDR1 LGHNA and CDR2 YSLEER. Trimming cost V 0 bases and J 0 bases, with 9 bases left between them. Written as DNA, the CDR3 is TGCGCCAGCAGCCAAGATCAGTCGGGTAGCAATCAGCCCCAGCATTTT. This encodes CASSQDQSGSNQPQHF.

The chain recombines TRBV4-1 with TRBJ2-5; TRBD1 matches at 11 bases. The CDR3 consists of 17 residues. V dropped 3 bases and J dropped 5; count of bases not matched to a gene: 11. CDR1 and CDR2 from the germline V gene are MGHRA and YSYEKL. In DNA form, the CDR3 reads TGCGCCAGCAGCCAGGATGGACAGGGGGCTCGGATTGAGACCCAGTACTTC. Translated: CASSQDGQGARIETQYF.

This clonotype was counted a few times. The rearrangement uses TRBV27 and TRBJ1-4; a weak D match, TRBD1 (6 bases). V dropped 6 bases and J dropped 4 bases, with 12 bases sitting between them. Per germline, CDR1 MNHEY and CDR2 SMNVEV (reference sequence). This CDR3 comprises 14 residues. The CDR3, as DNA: TGTGCCAGCAGCGGACAGCCGCTTAATGAAAAACTGTTTTTT. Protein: CASSGQPLNEKLFF. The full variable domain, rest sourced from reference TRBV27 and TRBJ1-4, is EAQVTQNPRYLITVTGKKLTVTCSQNMNHEYMSWYRQDPGLGLRQIYYSMNVEVTDKGDVPEGYKVSRKEKRNFPLILESPSPNQTSLYFCASSGQPLNEKLFFGSGTQLSVL.

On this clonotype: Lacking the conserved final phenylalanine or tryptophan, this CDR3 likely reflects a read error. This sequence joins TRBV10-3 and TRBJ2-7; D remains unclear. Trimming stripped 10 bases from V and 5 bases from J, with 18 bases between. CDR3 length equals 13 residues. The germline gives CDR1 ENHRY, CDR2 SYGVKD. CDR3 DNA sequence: TGTGCCACGACGGGCCGGAGCCAAGACGAGCAGTACATC. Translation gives CATTGRSQDEQYI.

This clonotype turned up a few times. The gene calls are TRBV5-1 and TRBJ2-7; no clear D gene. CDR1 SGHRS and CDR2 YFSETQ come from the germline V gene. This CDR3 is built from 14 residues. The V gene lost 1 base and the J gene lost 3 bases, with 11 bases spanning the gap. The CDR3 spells CASSLRQDGYEQYF. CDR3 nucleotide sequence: TGCGCCAGCAGCTTGCGGCAGGACGGCTACGAGCAGTACTTC.

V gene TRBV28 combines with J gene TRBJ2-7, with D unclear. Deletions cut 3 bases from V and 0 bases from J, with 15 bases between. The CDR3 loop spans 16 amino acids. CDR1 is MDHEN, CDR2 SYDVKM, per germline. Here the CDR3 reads CASSFKIGMSSYEQYF. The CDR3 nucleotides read TGTGCCAGCAGTTTTAAGATAGGGATGAGCTCCTACGAGCAGTACTTC.

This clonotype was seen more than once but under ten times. The CDR3 coding sequence is TGTGCCCTCAGCAAGCGACTAGCGGGGGGGCCGGGCACAGATACGCAGTATTTT. Protein: CALSKRLAGGPGTDTQYF. The chain carries TRBV2 and TRBJ2-3, with TRBD2 matching 14 bases. The CDR3 consists of 18 residues. Germline loops: CDR1 SNHLY, CDR2 FYNNEI. V lost 11 bases and J lost 1; bases outside the gene matches: 14.

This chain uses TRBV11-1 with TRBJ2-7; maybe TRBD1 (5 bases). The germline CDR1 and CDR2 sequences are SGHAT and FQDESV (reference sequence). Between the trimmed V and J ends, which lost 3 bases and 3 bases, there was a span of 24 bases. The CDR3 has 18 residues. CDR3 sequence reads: CASSFHLGRAGIFYEQYF. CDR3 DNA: TGTGCCAGCAGCTTCCATTTGGGTCGGGCAGGGATATTCTACGAGCAGTACTTC.

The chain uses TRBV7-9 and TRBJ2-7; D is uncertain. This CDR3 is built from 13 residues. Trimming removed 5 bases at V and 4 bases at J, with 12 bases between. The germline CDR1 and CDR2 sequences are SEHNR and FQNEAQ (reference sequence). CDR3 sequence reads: CASSGSARYEQYF. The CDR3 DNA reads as TGTGCCAGCAGCGGTTCGGCAAGATACGAGCAGTACTTC.

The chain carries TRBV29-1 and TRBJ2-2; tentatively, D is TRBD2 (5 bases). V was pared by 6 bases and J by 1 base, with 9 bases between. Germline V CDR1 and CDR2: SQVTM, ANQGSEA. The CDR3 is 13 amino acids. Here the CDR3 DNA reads TGCAGCGTAAGACGGGAGAACACCGGGGAGCTGTTTTTT. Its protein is CSVRRENTGELFF.

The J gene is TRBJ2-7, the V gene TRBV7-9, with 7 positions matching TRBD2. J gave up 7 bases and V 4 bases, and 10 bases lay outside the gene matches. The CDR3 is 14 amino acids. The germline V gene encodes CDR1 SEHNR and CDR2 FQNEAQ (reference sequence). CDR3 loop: CASSSQAGRGEQYF. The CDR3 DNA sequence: TGTGCCAGCAGCTCCCAAGCGGGACGAGGGGAGCAGTACTTC.

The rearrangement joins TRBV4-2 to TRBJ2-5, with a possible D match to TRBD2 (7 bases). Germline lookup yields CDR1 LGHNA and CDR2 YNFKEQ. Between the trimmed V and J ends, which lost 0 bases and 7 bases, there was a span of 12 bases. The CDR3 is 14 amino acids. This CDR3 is CASSQDGGGRTQYF. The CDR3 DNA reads TGTGCCAGCAGCCAAGATGGGGGGGGGCGGACCCAGTACTTC.

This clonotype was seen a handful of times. CDR3 sequence reads: CATHPDRFRSGANVLTF. DNA of the CDR3: TGTGCCACCCATCCGGACAGGTTCCGCTCTGGGGCCAACGTCCTGACTTTC. The rearrangement uses TRBV12-3 or TRBV12-4 and TRBJ2-6; 7 nucleotides line up with TRBD1. CDR3 length: 17 residues. V gave up 10 bases and J gave up 0 bases; unmatched junction bases: 12.

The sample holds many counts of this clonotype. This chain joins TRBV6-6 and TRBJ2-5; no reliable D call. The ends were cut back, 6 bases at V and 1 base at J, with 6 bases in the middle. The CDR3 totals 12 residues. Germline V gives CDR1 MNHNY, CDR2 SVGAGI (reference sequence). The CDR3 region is CASSDTQETQYF. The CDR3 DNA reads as TGTGCCAGCAGCGACACCCAAGAGACCCAGTACTTC.